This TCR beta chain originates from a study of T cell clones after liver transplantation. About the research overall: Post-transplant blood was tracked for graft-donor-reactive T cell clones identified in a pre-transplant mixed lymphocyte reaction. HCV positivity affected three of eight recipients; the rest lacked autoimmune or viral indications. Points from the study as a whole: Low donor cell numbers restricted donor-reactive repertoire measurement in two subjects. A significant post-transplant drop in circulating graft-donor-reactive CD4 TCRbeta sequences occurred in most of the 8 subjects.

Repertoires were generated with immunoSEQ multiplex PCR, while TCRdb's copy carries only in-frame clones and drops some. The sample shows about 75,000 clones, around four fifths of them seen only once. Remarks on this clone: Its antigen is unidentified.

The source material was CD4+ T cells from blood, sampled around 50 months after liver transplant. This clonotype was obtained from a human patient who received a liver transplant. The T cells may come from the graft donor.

Here the CDR3 DNA reads TGTGCCAGCAGCTTAGAGTTGGCCAGGGGGATGGACACTGAAGCTTTCTTT. Translating it yields CASSLELARGMDTEAFF. This chain connects TRBV7-9 to TRBJ1-1, with 7 bases aligning to TRBD1. The germline V gene encodes CDR1 SEHNR and CDR2 FQNEAQ (reference sequence). This CDR3 spans 17 amino acids. The J segment lost 3 bases and the V segment lost 1 base, leaving 11 bases of the junction unmatched.